This T cell receptor beta chain emerged from a study of cytomegalovirus exposure and HLA in healthy donors. The CDR3 is 18 residues long. In germline, CDR1 is SGDLS, CDR2 YYNGEE. Trimming cost V 0 bases and J 0 bases; bases outside gene matches: 4. This PCR relied on a set of 60 Vbeta primers and 13 Jbeta primers. Only in-frame clones appear in the TCRdb table, and some are missing; sequencing was by immunoSEQ multiplex PCR. The table counts tens of thousands of clones; less than 6% lies in the top ten. Sequencing was carried out using PBMCs. This sequence was found in a man under 40 in good health and CMV-seropositive. The V and J genes are TRBV9 and TRBJ2-6; 9 nucleotides match TRBD1. The CDR3 bases are TGTGCCAGCAGCGTAGCGGGACAGGGAGGCTCTGGGGCCAACGTCCTGACTTTC. Translated, it gives CASSVAGQGGSGANVLTF.